The subject of this entry is one TCR beta chain. Time point in this sample: pretreatment peripheral blood. This CDR3 has 18 residues. The V gene's germline CDR1 is SGHDT and CDR2 YYEEEE. Losses at the gene ends were 4 bases for V and 4 bases for J; bases not matched to a gene: 13. Sequencing was performed with immunoSEQ multiplex PCR; in TCRdb, only in-frame clones are kept and a portion is missing. The sample yields approximately 90,000 clones, about 83% seen once. The data derive from a study of PD-L1 blockade in urothelial cancer. This receptor was taken from a man between 60 and 75 years old with urothelial cancer. V gene TRBV5-6 combines with J gene TRBJ2-6; the match to TRBD1 covers 8 bases. The sample consisted of PBMCs, taken around atezolizumab (anti-PD-L1) treatment. The CDR3 region is CASSLGQGASRGANVLTF. As DNA, the CDR3 is TGTGCCAGCAGCCTCGGACAGGGAGCGTCGAGGGGGGCCAACGTCCTGACTTTC.